Detailed here is one T cell receptor (beta chain). Its cognate antigen is unknown. The authors sequenced TCR beta from blood CD8+ and CD4+ T cells. Negative magnetic isolation gave CD8+ and CD4+ cells; FACS enriched CD8+ TEMRA. This sample was included in a study of CD8 T cells in Susac syndrome. Reverse transcription of about 0.45 to 1 ug RNA was carried out with random hexamers. Amplification of the TCR beta CDR3 was carried out by immunoSEQ multiplex PCR, which spanned a total of 54 Vbeta and 13 Jbeta segments. TCRdb fed the immunoSEQ multiplex PCR reads into MiXCR, producing one record per CDR3 protein. Among about 130,000 distinct CDR3 sequences, around 75% were seen once, and the ten largest hold around 0.49%. Germline assignment: CDR1 SGHTA and CDR2 FQGTGA. The CDR3 contains 15 residues. With V trimmed by 5 bases and J by 6 bases, 10 bases remained unmatched. Study-wide results and limits: By the study's own acknowledgment, its TCR sequencing and HLA analysis included relatively few individuals.

The gene calls are TRBV7-3 and TRBJ2-1; 7 bases are a match to TRBD2. The TCR sequence derives from a human donor with multiple sclerosis. Sequenced: CD8+ T cells from PBMCs. CDR3 bases: TGTGCCAGCAGCCCCTTAGGCGGGAGAGGCAATGAGCAGTTCTTC. This encodes CASSPLGGRGNEQFF.